The 26 T cell receptor beta chains reported below all come from one sample, sequenced in a study of blood T cells in healthy people across ages. PCR was performed a second time for roughly 7 to 11 cycles using a sample-barcoded 5' primer and a J-beta primer mix. TCRdb used MiXCR to reprocess the 5' RACE reads, holding one entry per CDR3 protein. The sample records about 1.4 million distinct CDR3 sequences, approximately 63% being singletons. Source material: blood. The receptors were gathered from a man between 18 and 35 years old in good health.

For this clonotype: Relative to the germline gene, one junction end is altered; a read error may explain this. The gene calls are TRBV10-3 and TRBJ2-3; D unresolved. The CDR3 is made up of 14 amino acids. Germline CDR1 is ENHRY and CDR2 is SYGVKD. In nucleotides, the CDR3 is TGCGCCATCACCCCGGATACCGCTACAGATACGCAGTATTTT. This sequence encodes CAITPDTATDTQYF.

V usage is TRBV4-1 and J usage is TRBJ1-1; the D is unclear. Trimming cost V 4 bases and J 3 bases, with 15 bases left between them. Germline CDR1 reads MGHRA; CDR2 reads YSYEKL. The CDR3 covers 15 residues. The chain's CDR3 is CASSPIGGRDTEAFF. The CDR3 DNA reads TGCGCCAGCAGCCCGATCGGAGGGCGGGACACTGAAGCTTTCTTT.

This clonotype was observed many times. This chain's CDR3 is CASRGTGENQPQHF. CDR3 bases: TGTGCCAGCAGGGGGACAGGGGAGAATCAGCCCCAGCATTTT. This chain joins TRBV6-2 or TRBV6-3 and TRBJ1-5; 10 nucleotides match TRBD1. The germline CDR1 and CDR2 sequences are MNHEY and SVGEGT. V gave up 6 bases and J gave up 4 bases; unmatched junction bases: 3. This CDR3 contains 14 residues.

This clonotype has only a few counts. V is TRBV15 and J is TRBJ1-6; 9 bases map to TRBD1. Trimming removed 5 bases from V and 11 bases from J; junction bases left unmatched: 7. CDR1 and CDR2 from the germline V gene are LNHNV and YYDKDF (reference sequence). The CDR3 is 14 amino acids. The CDR3 here is CATSSGQGFTPLHF. The CDR3 DNA reads as TGTGCCACCAGCTCGGGACAGGGTTTTACACCCCTCCACTTT.

This clonotype came up a few times. The chain uses TRBV7-9 and TRBJ1-2; D is perhaps TRBD1 (5 bases). V was trimmed by 2 bases and J by 9 bases, leaving 10 bases between them. The CDR3 has 12 residues. Germline V gene data show CDR1 as SEHNR and CDR2 as FQNEAQ (reference sequence). CDR3 protein: CASSLTGARYTF. The CDR3 bases are TGTGCCAGCAGCTTAACAGGAGCCCGCTACACCTTC.

V gene TRBV3-1 combines with J gene TRBJ1-1; D uncertain. V lost 4 bases and J lost 7, with 10 bases in between. This CDR3 has 12 amino acids. In germline, CDR1 is LGHDT, CDR2 YNNKEL (reference sequence). Here the CDR3 DNA reads TGTGCCAGCAGCCCAAGACACCGTGAAGCTTTCTTT. Its protein is CASSPRHREAFF.

This chain links TRBV10-3 with TRBJ2-1; tentative D call: TRBD2 (5 bases). V lost 6 bases and J lost 2, with 14 bases in between. Germline CDR1 and CDR2: ENHRY and SYGVKD. This CDR3 is built from 15 residues. This CDR3 reads CAISRDMRAYNEQFF. DNA of the CDR3: TGTGCCATCAGCAGAGACATGCGGGCCTACAATGAGCAGTTCTTC.

The CDR3 sequence: CASSPRTEEAFF. The CDR3, as DNA: TGTGCCAGCAGTCCCAGGACAGAGGAAGCTTTCTTT. The rearrangement links TRBV12-3 or TRBV12-4 to TRBJ1-1; possibly TRBD1 for D (6 bases). The CDR3 runs 12 residues. Trimming removed 5 bases from V and 8 bases from J, with 12 bases in between.

The rearrangement uses TRBV6-1 and TRBJ1-5; unclear D gene. The ends were cut back, 1 base at V and 6 bases at J, with 10 bases in the middle. Germline loops: CDR1 MNHNS, CDR2 SASEGT. The CDR3 is made up of 14 amino acids. In DNA form, the CDR3 reads TGTGCCAGCAGTGAAGTGGCCAGTCTTCAGCCCCAGCATTTT. Its protein is CASSEVASLQPQHF.

This clonotype was observed a handful of times. The V and J genes are TRBV6-5 and TRBJ1-2, with 10 bases lining up with TRBD1. The V gene end was trimmed by 6 bases and the J gene end by 6 bases; junction bases not matched to a gene: 10. The CDR3 totals 15 residues. Germline lookup yields CDR1 MNHEY and CDR2 SVGAGI. The CDR3 region has the DNA TGTGCCAGCAGCCATCGTCCTGGGACAGGGGATGGCTACACCTTC. This translates into CASSHRPGTGDGYTF.

J is TRBJ2-1 and V is TRBV15, with TRBD2 identical over 7 bases. Germline trimming cut 3 bases from V and 2 bases from J; bases unmatched to any gene: 4. The CDR3 spans 15 residues. Germline assignment: CDR1 LNHNV and CDR2 YYDKDF (reference sequence). CDR3 residues: CATSSGGVTYNEQFF. CDR3 in DNA: TGTGCCACCAGCAGTGGGGGGGTTACCTACAATGAGCAGTTCTTC.

V gene TRBV7-8 combines with J gene TRBJ2-4; D unresolved. CDR3 length: 14 amino acids. Germline CDR1 and CDR2: SGHVS and FQNEAQ. V lost 6 bases to trimming and J lost 6 bases, with 15 bases between them. CDR3 bases: TGTGCCAGCAGTCCCACCCCTACCCCAAACATTCAGTACTTC. It specifies CASSPTPTPNIQYF.

The chain employs TRBV6-5 and TRBJ2-1, with D possibly TRBD1 on 6 matching bases. Near its end, the DNA agrees better with TRBJ2-7, so the J call may be wrong. Germline V gene data show CDR1 as MNHEY and CDR2 as SVGAGI. The CDR3 has 14 amino acids. DNA of the CDR3: TGTGCCAGCAGTTACGGGCAGGGGTATTACGAGCAGTACTTC. This gives the protein CASSYGQGYYEQYF.

The rearrangement links TRBV6-5 to TRBJ1-2; TRBD1 aligns across 12 bases. The V gene end was trimmed by 5 bases and the J gene end by 4 bases; junction bases not matched to a gene: 11. The CDR3 consists of 17 residues. Germline-derived CDR1 and CDR2 are MNHEY and SVGAGI. Written as DNA, the CDR3 is TGTGCCAGCAGTCCAACCGGGACAGGGGGCGCCATCTATGGCTACACCTTC. It codes for CASSPTGTGGAIYGYTF.

This clonotype appeared once. This chain joins TRBV10-3 and TRBJ1-6; TRBD1 matches 7 bases. V was clipped by 6 bases and J by 7 bases; unmatched bases: 6. This CDR3 comprises 14 residues. Germline assignment: CDR1 ENHRY and CDR2 SYGVKD. The CDR3 DNA reads as TGTGCCATCAGGGCCGGGACAGCGAATTCACCCCTCCACTTT. Translating gives CAIRAGTANSPLHF.

The rearrangement uses TRBV4-2 and TRBJ1-2; unclear D gene. The V gene lost 4 bases and the J gene lost 6 bases, with 21 bases spanning the gap. The CDR3 length is 16 residues. Germline V gene data show CDR1 as LGHNA and CDR2 as YNFKEQ. The CDR3 coding sequence is TGTGCCAGCAGCCCCCCAAGGAGAAGGGCGTTGGATGGCTACACCTTC. This translates into CASSPPRRRALDGYTF.

The genes are TRBV7-9 and TRBJ1-4; D remains unclear. The CDR3 sequence is 12 residues long. The V and J ends lost 1 base and 8 bases respectively, with 5 bases between them. Germline CDR1 is SEHNR and CDR2 is FQNEAQ (reference sequence). As DNA, the CDR3 is TGTGCCAGCAGCTTAGGAACCGAAAAACTGTTTTTT. Translating gives CASSLGTEKLFF.

The V gene is TRBV10-3, the J gene TRBJ1-5; no firm D call. The CDR3 extends over 13 amino acids. Trimming removed 6 bases from V and 5 bases from J, with 11 bases in between. The germline CDR1 and CDR2 sequences are ENHRY and SYGVKD. The CDR3 nucleotides are TGTGCCATCAGGGATGGGTCGCATCAGCCCCAGCATTTT. Its translation is CAIRDGSHQPQHF.

The sample holds many counts of this clonotype. The V and J genes are TRBV29-1 and TRBJ2-7, with D unresolved. CDR1 SQVTM and CDR2 ANQGSEA come from the germline V gene. Trimming left V 6 bases short and J 0 bases short, with 9 bases between. The CDR3 totals 12 residues. The DNA of the CDR3 is TGCAGCGTGGGCAGGAGCTCCTACGAGCAGTACTTC. Its translation: CSVGRSSYEQYF.

V usage is TRBV7-2 and J usage is TRBJ1-5; D ambiguous. The germline V and J ends were trimmed by 5 bases and 0 bases, with 14 bases remaining between them. This CDR3 spans 16 amino acids. CDR1 SGHTA and CDR2 FQGNSA come from the germline V gene. The CDR3 DNA is TGTGCCAGCAGCCCCAGAGACACTTATAGCAATCAGCCCCAGCATTTT. Protein: CASSPRDTYSNQPQHF.

This clonotype has just a few counts. The chain carries TRBV6-2 or TRBV6-3 and TRBJ2-2, with D perhaps TRBD2 (6 bases). The CDR3 has 15 residues. Trimming shortened V by 4 bases and J by 0 bases, and 9 bases separated the two germline ends. CDR1 is MNHEY and CDR2 is SVGEGT in the germline V gene. The CDR3 protein is CASSFAGPNTGELFF. The CDR3 region has the DNA TGTGCCAGCAGTTTTGCGGGACCGAACACCGGGGAGCTGTTTTTT.

This chain links TRBV2 with TRBJ1-2, with D maybe TRBD1 (6 bases). V dropped 5 bases and J dropped 0 bases, with 10 bases sitting between them. CDR1 is SNHLY, CDR2 FYNNEI, per germline. This CDR3 spans 14 amino acids. CDR3 region: CASSHRETNYGYTF. CDR3 DNA sequence: TGTGCCAGCAGTCACAGGGAAACTAACTATGGCTACACCTTC.

This chain joins TRBV5-6 and TRBJ2-7; 8 bases are a match to TRBD2. J lost 4 bases, V lost 2 bases, and 8 bases had no gene match. Germline values: CDR1 SGHDT, CDR2 YYEEEE. This CDR3 comprises 15 residues. This CDR3 reads CASSFVSQREYEQYF. The CDR3 DNA sequence: TGTGCCAGCAGCTTTGTTAGCCAGCGGGAGTACGAGCAGTACTTC.

The chain uses TRBV29-1 and TRBJ2-1; D gene uncertain. The better agreement between TRBJ2-7 and the DNA end casts doubt on the J call. The CDR3 runs 11 residues. In germline, CDR1 is SQVTM, CDR2 ANQGSEA. CDR3 bases: TGCAGCGTTGTGGCATACAATGAGCAGTACTTC. It yields the protein CSVVAYNEQYF.

V is TRBV7-2 and J is TRBJ2-5, with 7 nucleotides matching TRBD1. The CDR3 runs to 15 residues. Germline V gene data show CDR1 as SGHTA and CDR2 as FQGNSA. The V gene end was trimmed by 1 base and the J gene end by 7 bases; junction bases not matched to a gene: 9. CDR3 amino acids: CASSLEGGFWGTQYF. The CDR3 region has the DNA TGTGCCAGCAGCTTAGAAGGGGGCTTCTGGGGGACCCAGTACTTC.

The V and J genes are TRBV5-1 and TRBJ2-4, with D maybe TRBD2 (5 bases). The J call may be faulty, since TRBJ2-7 better matches the DNA end. Germline assignment: CDR1 SGHRS and CDR2 YFSETQ. The CDR3 sequence is 14 residues long. The CDR3 DNA is TGCGCCAGCAGCGGCGGCGGGTATCCTTACGAGCAGTACTTC. Translated, it gives CASSGGGYPYEQYF.